These T cell receptor beta chains were read from a single sample in a study of control samples from healthy donors and cancer patients. Assay used: immunoSEQ multiplex PCR; TCRdb lists only in-frame clones, some missing. The sample has tens of thousands of clones; 92% are singletons. Sample: PBMCs. These receptors all come from a man aged 40-49 years with colorectal cancer. Each CDR3 is given with its conserved first and last residue. A D gene is named only where the DNA matches it firmly. Expanded clones are given a class, and other clones once, few, many or no size at all.

V gene: TRBV5-1; clone size: NA; D gene: TRBD2; J gene: TRBJ2-5; CDR3 DNA: TGCGCCAGCAGCTTCGGGACTAGCGGGGGCCAAGAGACCCAGTACTTC; CDR3 protein: CASSFGTSGGQETQYF
V gene: TRBV3-1/TRBV3-2; clone size: NA; D gene: NA; J gene: TRBJ1-2; CDR3 DNA: TGTGCCAGCAGCCAAGTCCTGGGGGCTAACTATGGCTACACCTTC; CDR3 protein: CASSQVLGANYGYTF
V gene: TRBV18; clone size: once; D gene: NA; J gene: TRBJ1-1; CDR3 DNA: TGTGCCAGCTCCCCCGGGGAAGGGCCGGACACTGAAGCTTTCTTT; CDR3 protein: CASSPGEGPDTEAFF
V gene: TRBV5-4; clone size: NA; D gene: NA; J gene: TRBJ2-2; CDR3 DNA: TGTGCCAGCAGCTGGGGATCCGGGGAGCTGTTTTTT; CDR3 protein: CASSWGSGELFF
V gene: TRBV9; clone size: NA; D gene: NA; J gene: TRBJ2-1; CDR3 DNA: TGTGCCAGCAGCGGCATACGAAACAATGAGCAGTTCTTC; CDR3 protein: CASSGIRNNEQFF
V gene: TRBV19; clone size: once; D gene: NA; J gene: TRBJ1-2; CDR3 DNA: TGTGCGACTGGGGTGACCAGGGCTAACTATGGCTACACCTTC; CDR3 protein: CATGVTRANYGYTF
V gene: TRBV5-4; clone size: NA; D gene: NA; J gene: TRBJ1-5; CDR3 DNA: TGTGCCAGCAGCTTATGGGGGGCCAGTCAGCCCCAGCATTTT; CDR3 protein: CASSLWGASQPQHF
V gene: TRBV2; clone size: NA; D gene: TRBD1; J gene: TRBJ2-7; CDR3 DNA: TGTGCCAGCAGCCGGGACAGTCCATCCTACGAGCAGTACTTC; CDR3 protein: CASSRDSPSYEQYF
V gene: TRBV16; clone size: NA; D gene: NA; J gene: TRBJ1-1; CDR3 DNA: TGTGCCAGCAGCCAATCAACCCAGCACACTGAAGCTTTCTTT; CDR3 protein: CASSQSTQHTEAFF
V gene: TRBV19; clone size: NA; D gene: NA; J gene: TRBJ2-7; CDR3 DNA: TGTGCCAGTAGTGGAATCGACAGAAAAACTTCCTACGAGCAGTACTTC; CDR3 protein: CASSGIDRKTSYEQYF
V gene: TRBV7-8; clone size: NA; D gene: NA; J gene: TRBJ2-7; CDR3 DNA: TGTGCCAGCAGCTTAGAAGCCGGAACAGTGAACTCCTACGAGCAGTACTTC; CDR3 protein: CASSLEAGTVNSYEQYF
V gene: TRBV16; clone size: NA; D gene: NA; J gene: TRBJ1-2; CDR3 DNA: TGTGCCAGCAGCCACAGGGTTGGGGGCTACACCTTC; CDR3 protein: CASSHRVGGYTF
V gene: TRBV7-9; clone size: NA; D gene: TRBD1; J gene: TRBJ1-4; CDR3 DNA: TGTGCCAGCAGCCCAGGGGGCTCTAATGAAAAACTGTTTTTT; CDR3 protein: CASSPGGSNEKLFF
V gene: TRBV5-6; clone size: NA; D gene: TRBD1; J gene: TRBJ1-2; CDR3 DNA: TGTGCCAGCAGCTGGACAGGGGTACCTAACTATGGCTACACCTTC; CDR3 protein: CASSWTGVPNYGYTF
V gene: TRBV2; clone size: NA; D gene: NA; J gene: TRBJ1-1; CDR3 DNA: TGTGCCAGCAGTGTGCGGGGACTAAACACTGAAGCTTTCTTT; CDR3 protein: CASSVRGLNTEAFF
V gene: TRBV19; clone size: NA; D gene: NA; J gene: TRBJ1-5; CDR3 DNA: TGTGCCAGTAGTATAGGACGGAGCAATCAGCCCCAGCATTTT; CDR3 protein: CASSIGRSNQPQHF
V gene: TRBV20-1; clone size: NA; D gene: TRBD1; J gene: TRBJ2-7; CDR3 DNA: TGCAGTGCAGAAGGGACAGACGAGCAGTACTTC; CDR3 protein: CSAEGTDEQYF
V gene: TRBV3-1/TRBV3-2; clone size: NA; D gene: NA; J gene: TRBJ1-5; CDR3 DNA: TGTGCCAGCAGTCAAGGCGTGGGGACGAGCAATCAGCCCCAGCATTTT; CDR3 protein: CASSQGVGTSNQPQHF
V gene: TRBV7-9; clone size: NA; D gene: TRBD1; J gene: TRBJ2-6; CDR3 DNA: TGTGCCAGCAGCCGATCCTGGGACAGGACCATCTCTGGGGCCAACGTCCTGACTTTC; CDR3 protein: CASSRSWDRTISGANVLTF
V gene: TRBV6-5; clone size: NA; D gene: NA; J gene: TRBJ1-5; CDR3 DNA: TGTGCCAGCAGTACTGGGGCGGGGCGGCCCCAGCATTTT; CDR3 protein: CASSTGAGRPQHF
V gene: TRBV5-4; clone size: NA; D gene: NA; J gene: TRBJ1-1; CDR3 DNA: TGTGCCAGCAGTTTTACTTCGAACACTGAAGCTTTCTTT; CDR3 protein: CASSFTSNTEAFF
V gene: TRBV30; clone size: NA; D gene: TRBD1; J gene: TRBJ2-5; CDR3 DNA: TGTGCCTGGAGGTACAGGGGGCGAGAGACCCAGTACTTC; CDR3 protein: CAWRYRGRETQYF
V gene: TRBV4-2; clone size: NA; D gene: NA; J gene: TRBJ2-1; CDR3 DNA: TGTGCCAGCAGCCAAGTCTTGCAGGGCGGGGGCGATGAGCAGTTCTTC; CDR3 protein: CASSQVLQGGGDEQFF
V gene: TRBV7-9; clone size: NA; D gene: NA; J gene: TRBJ1-1; CDR3 DNA: TGTGCCAGCAGCTTCTCTGCCGGGGGCAGTCCTGAAGCTTTCTTT; CDR3 protein: CASSFSAGGSPEAFF
V gene: TRBV4-1; clone size: NA; D gene: NA; J gene: TRBJ2-5; CDR3 DNA: TGCGCCAGCCGGGACGGCCAAGAGACCCAGTACTTC; CDR3 protein: CASRDGQETQYF
V gene: TRBV11-3; clone size: NA; D gene: NA; J gene: TRBJ2-7; CDR3 DNA: TGTGCCAGCAGTTATACTGACAGCTCCTACGAGCAGTACTTC; CDR3 protein: CASSYTDSSYEQYF
V gene: TRBV24-1; clone size: NA; D gene: TRBD1; J gene: TRBJ1-5; CDR3 DNA: TGTGCCACCAGTGATTCGGGGGACAGCCCCAATCAGCCCCAGCATTTT; CDR3 protein: CATSDSGDSPNQPQHF
V gene: TRBV7-8; clone size: NA; D gene: NA; J gene: TRBJ2-7; CDR3 DNA: TGTGCCAGCAGCTTCAGCAGGGATCACCACGAGCAGTACTTC; CDR3 protein: CASSFSRDHHEQYF
V gene: TRBV24-1; clone size: once; D gene: NA; J gene: TRBJ2-5; CDR3 DNA: TGTGCCACCCAGGGAAGGGCGCAAGAGACCCAGTACTTC; CDR3 protein: CATQGRAQETQYF
V gene: TRBV3-1/TRBV3-2; clone size: NA; D gene: NA; J gene: TRBJ1-1; CDR3 DNA: TGTGCCAGCAGCCAGAACAGGTTAGTTGAAGCTTTCTTT; CDR3 protein: CASSQNRLVEAFF
V gene: TRBV4-3; clone size: NA; D gene: NA; J gene: TRBJ2-7; CDR3 DNA: TGCGCCAGCAGCCAAGAAATAAGGGCCGAGCAGTACTTC; CDR3 protein: CASSQEIRAEQYF